These 5 T cell receptor beta chains were all obtained from the same sample, sequenced in a study of blood T cell repertoires in COVID-19. Assay: immunoSEQ multiplex PCR; the TCRdb copy retains only in-frame clones and omits some. This table has roughly 230,000 clones, almost 90% appearing once. Material: peripheral blood. The source of these receptors is a woman aged 55 to 70 with COVID-19, enrolled during active disease.

The chain combines TRBV5-6 with TRBJ1-1; a weak D match, TRBD1 (5 bases). The germline V and J ends were trimmed by 0 bases and 3 bases, with 12 bases remaining between them. The length of the CDR3 is 15 residues. Germline values: CDR1 SGHDT, CDR2 YYEEEE. The CDR3 spells CASSLDQGAHTEAFF. The CDR3 DNA reads TGTGCCAGCAGCTTGGATCAGGGCGCTCACACTGAAGCTTTCTTT.

The chain combines TRBV7-9 with TRBJ1-5; TRBD1 might be the D (6 bases). The CDR3 totals 14 residues. Per germline, CDR1 SEHNR and CDR2 FQNEAQ (reference sequence). V was cut by 1 base and J by 7 bases, with 11 bases left in between. DNA for the CDR3: TGTGCCAGCAGCTTAGGGGGGCCAGGGCAGCCCCAGCATTTT. Protein sequence: CASSLGGPGQPQHF.

The chain joins TRBV5-1 to TRBJ2-2; TRBD1 matches at 9 bases. Germline V CDR1 and CDR2: SGHRS, YFSETQ. V lost 5 bases and J lost 3; bases outside the gene matches: 5. CDR3 length: 15 residues. For the CDR3, the DNA is TGCGCCAGCAGTGCGGGACAGGGATACACCGGGGAGCTGTTTTTT. Protein: CASSAGQGYTGELFF.

The rearrangement joins TRBV4-3 to TRBJ1-4; the match to TRBD1 covers 8 bases. The CDR3 loop spans 16 amino acids. V shed 1 base, J shed 8 bases, and the junction held 9 bases outside the gene matches. Germline loops: CDR1 LGHNA, CDR2 YSLEER. CDR3 DNA: TGCGCCAGCAGCCAAGTAGGACAGGGTGGTTGGGAAAAACTGTTTTTT. It translates to CASSQVGQGGWEKLFF.

The genes are TRBV19 and TRBJ2-1; 13 bases line up with TRBD2. V lost 7 bases to trimming and J lost 10 bases; unmatched junction nucleotides: 10. The CDR3 is made up of 15 amino acids. The germline gives CDR1 LNHDA, CDR2 SQIVND (reference sequence). The CDR3 DNA reads as TGTGCCAGTACCCCGGGGACTAGCGGGGTAGGGGAGCAGTTCTTC. It is translated as CASTPGTSGVGEQFF.